The sequence of this TCR beta chain was determined in a study of CD8 T cells in ankylosing spondylitis. Study results and limitations: Reported data indicate significant enrichment of disease-linked clones within matched ankylosing spondylitis synovial fluid. Clones linked to disease, bearing a CD8+ phenotype, were relatively rare in peripheral blood. Ankylosing spondylitis blood appeared to carry a characteristic TCR beta motif of several highly homologous variants.

This clonotype was detected a few times. Antigen: not known. For TCR beta, libraries came from quantitative 5'-RACE with molecular barcodes. One entry per CDR3 protein, called by TCRdb with MiXCR from the 5' RACE reads. The table lists about 130,000 distinct CDR3 sequences, roughly an eighth of them singletons. This clonotype was obtained from a female donor with ankylosing spondylitis or in good health (not recorded which). Sample: blood, either unsorted or a sorted T cell fraction (not recorded which).

The CDR3 spells CATSESNQPQHF. CDR3 nucleotides: TGTGCCACCAGTGAATCTAATCAGCCCCAGCATTTT. The rearrangement joins TRBV24-1 to TRBJ1-5, with D hard to call. Trimming took off 4 bases at V and 4 bases at J, with 4 bases between the two ends. The CDR3 consists of 12 residues. Germline values: CDR1 KGHDR, CDR2 SFDVKD.